A selection of T cell receptor beta chains follows, all from one sample in a study of response to subunit inactivated influenza vaccine. TCRdb redid the calling of the RT-PCR reads with MiXCR, one entry per CDR3 protein. The repertoire holds 180,000 or so distinct CDR3 sequences, with 10% to 15% as singletons. Another study also made use of these data, one on T cells expressing NK-cell markers.

The material was CD8+ T cells sorted from PBMCs, obtained 11 to 12 days after vaccination. These receptors were collected from a middle-aged man who received an inactivated influenza vaccine. Both conserved end residues are part of each CDR3.

cdr3_aa,v_call,cdr3_length
CASSQAGQANTEAFF,TRBV6-1,15
CASSVLRTGGFYGYTF,TRBV9,16
CASSYEVNTEAFF,TRBV6-5,13
CASSSGTLDLDTEAFF,TRBV12-3/TRBV12-4,16
CASSPGLVTYLGEQYF,TRBV28,16
CASSLDLGLAGTYNEQFF,TRBV11-2,18
CASSFPSGELFF,TRBV5-6,12
CASSQVVSSGSFDEQYF,TRBV4-3,17
CASSLSRGWNTEAFF,TRBV6-1,15
CSVGVGGTNQPQHF,TRBV20-1,14
CASSQTLTGGPYEQYF,TRBV4-1,16
CASSLFFQELFF,TRBV5-1,12
CAISDSESQGYGEQYF,TRBV10-3,16
CASSLGPGGSYEQYF,TRBV27,15
CASSPARGPGGNEQFF,TRBV6-2/TRBV6-3,16
CASSLVVTGQETQYF,TRBV11-2,15
CASSQAVGTPNTGELFF,TRBV4-2,17
CASSYLTAGEQYF,TRBV7-9,13
CASSQGQGANEQYF,TRBV4-3,14
CASSLGTGGFLNTQYF,TRBV12-3/TRBV12-4,16
CSATTSGSSYNEQFF,TRBV20-1,15
CASSEGLPSGRLPFEQYF,TRBV10-2,18
CASSFVGGGNSEQYF,TRBV5-6,15
CASSLIRGPVDEQFF,TRBV7-9,15
CASSTSGSRHPQYF,TRBV6-5,14
CASSLIPTETQYF,TRBV11-2,13
CASSQELAGYQETQYF,TRBV4-3,16
CSVEDWNRGGPGELFF,TRBV29-1,16
CASSRPPQYF,TRBV4-2,10
CASSQDLAPLEQYF,TRBV4-1,14
CASSPLAGGADTQYF,TRBV11-2,15
CSAPSAELYNEQFF,TRBV20-1,14
CASSQGAGFAYEQYF,TRBV4-1,15
CASSLVVYTGELFF,TRBV7-2,14
CASSPGDWGGLTDTQYF,TRBV4-2,17
CASSQGPGTAQSTEAFF,TRBV4-3,17
CASSPGDRAYEQYF,TRBV7-9,14
CASSQLWTSGSPDTQYF,TRBV4-3,17
CASSYPDSGEETQYF,TRBV12-3/TRBV12-4,15
CASSWMETGGTQTQYF,TRBV5-6,16
CASAARQTYEQYF,TRBV5-6,13
CASSQGLSRDTQYF,TRBV4-3,14
CATSRAAGGPFGELFF,TRBV15,16
CASSRGLAGVNEQFF,TRBV6-2/TRBV6-3,15
CASKITGSSYEQYF,TRBV5-1,14
CASSPEGRTGTYEQYF,TRBV18,16
CASRLGTSGRQETQYF,TRBV5-1,16
CSARGGTGGYTF,TRBV20-1,12
CASSLVRDVWDQETQYF,TRBV7-9,17
CASSPHLWSPLHF,TRBV4-3,13
CASTPGGRLTDTQYF,TRBV9,15
CSARSSSEGRSYEQYF,TRBV20-1,16
CSAGTGSYEQYF,TRBV29-1,12
CASSNLAGGSNEQFF,TRBV12-3/TRBV12-4,15
CASSRTQDPTDTQYF,TRBV6-2/TRBV6-3,15
CASSVEDVTSGAGLGEQYF,TRBV9,19
CATSRDFLAASTDTQYF,TRBV15,17